Below, one T cell receptor (beta chain) is given with its context. The V end was cut by 0 bases, the J end by 6 bases, with 11 bases between. CDR3 length equals 15 residues. CDR1 LGHNA and CDR2 YNFKEQ come from the germline V gene. Assay: immunoSEQ multiplex PCR; the TCRdb copy retains only in-frame clones and omits some. The table has about 120,000 clones, more than 70% seen once. The source of the sample is a study of control samples from healthy donors and cancer patients. The TCR originated in a man in his forties or fifties in good health. Sequencing used blood. The V gene is TRBV4-2, the J gene TRBJ2-2, with D unresolved. The DNA for the CDR3 is TGTGCCAGCAGCCAAGATCGGTCCGCCCCCGGGGAGCTGTTTTTT. As protein: CASSQDRSAPGELFF.